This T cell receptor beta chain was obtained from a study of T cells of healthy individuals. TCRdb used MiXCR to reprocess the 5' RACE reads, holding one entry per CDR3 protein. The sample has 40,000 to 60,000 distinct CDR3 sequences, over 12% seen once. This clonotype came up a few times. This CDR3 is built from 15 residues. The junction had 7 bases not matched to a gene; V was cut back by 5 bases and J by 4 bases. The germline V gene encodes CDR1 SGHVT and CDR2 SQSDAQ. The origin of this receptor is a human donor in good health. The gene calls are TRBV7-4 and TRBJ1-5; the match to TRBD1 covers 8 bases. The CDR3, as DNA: TGTGCCAGCAGCCTCCGGACAGGGTTGAATCAGCCCCAGCATTTT. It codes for CASSLRTGLNQPQHF.